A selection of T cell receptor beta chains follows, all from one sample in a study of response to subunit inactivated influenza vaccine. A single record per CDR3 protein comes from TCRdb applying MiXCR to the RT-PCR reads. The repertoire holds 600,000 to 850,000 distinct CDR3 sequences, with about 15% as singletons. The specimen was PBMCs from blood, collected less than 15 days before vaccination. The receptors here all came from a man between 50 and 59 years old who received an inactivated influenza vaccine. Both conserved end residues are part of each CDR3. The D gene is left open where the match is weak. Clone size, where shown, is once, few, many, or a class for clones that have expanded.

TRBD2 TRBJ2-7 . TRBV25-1 CASSDGLSGVSYEQYF TGTGCCAGCAGTGACGGGCTGAGCGGGGTCTCCTACGAGCAGTACTTC
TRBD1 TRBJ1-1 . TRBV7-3 CASSLDRRAEAFF TGTGCCAGCAGCTTGGACAGGCGCGCTGAAGCTTTCTTT
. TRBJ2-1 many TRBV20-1 CSAPRGARNEQFF TGCAGTGCGCCGCGAGGGGCGCGGAATGAGCAGTTCTTC
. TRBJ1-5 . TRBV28 CASSLFGGLTHSSNQPQHF TGTGCCAGCAGTTTATTTGGGGGCCTCACCCACTCTAGCAATCAGCCCCAGCATTTT
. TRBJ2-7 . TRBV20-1 CTPRRGPGEQYF TGCACTCCCCGGCGGGGGCCCGGCGAGCAGTACTTC
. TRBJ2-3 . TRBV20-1 CSARDARDTDTQYF TGCAGTGCTAGAGATGCCCGGGACACAGATACGCAGTATTTT
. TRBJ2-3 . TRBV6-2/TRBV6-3 CATNRDRGTDTQYF TGTGCCACCAACCGGGACCGAGGCACAGATACGCAGTATTTT
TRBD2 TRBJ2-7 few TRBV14 CASSLGLALSYEQYF TGTGCCAGCAGCCTCGGACTAGCGCTGTCCTACGAGCAGTACTTC
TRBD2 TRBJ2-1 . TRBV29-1 CSATGTRLINEQFF TGCAGCGCAACCGGGACTAGGCTGATCAATGAGCAGTTCTTC
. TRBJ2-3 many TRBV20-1 CSARRGGSTDTQYF TGCAGTGCTAGAAGGGGGGGGAGCACAGATACGCAGTATTTT
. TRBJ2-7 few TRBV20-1 CSARKAGYSYEQYF TGCAGTGCTAGAAAGGCAGGGTACTCCTACGAGCAGTACTTC
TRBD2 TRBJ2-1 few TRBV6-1 CASSGLAGVEGYEQFF TGTGCCAGCAGCGGACTAGCGGGAGTGGAAGGGTATGAGCAGTTCTTC
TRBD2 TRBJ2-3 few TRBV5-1 CASSLALAGPYTDTQYF TGCGCCAGCAGCTTGGCACTAGCGGGACCTTACACAGATACGCAGTATTTT
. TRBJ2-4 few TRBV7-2 CASSPQGGRNIQYF TGTGCCAGCAGCCCCCAGGGGGGTAGAAACATTCAGTACTTC
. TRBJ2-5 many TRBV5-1 CASSFGGLQETQYF TGCGCCAGCAGCTTTGGGGGGCTCCAAGAGACCCAGTACTTC
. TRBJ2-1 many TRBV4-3 CASSQEGLGEQFF TGCGCCAGCAGCCAAGAGGGCCTGGGTGAGCAGTTCTTC
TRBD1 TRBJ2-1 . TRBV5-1 CASTLGQSSYNEQFF TGCGCCAGCACCCTGGGACAGAGCTCCTACAATGAGCAGTTCTTC
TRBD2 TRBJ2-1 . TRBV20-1 CSAGTSGRRNEQFF TGCAGTGCTGGTACTAGCGGGAGGCGAAATGAGCAGTTCTTC
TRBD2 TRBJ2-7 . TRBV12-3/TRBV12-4 CASSFSPLGGGSYEQYF TGTGCCAGCAGTTTCAGTCCTTTGGGCGGGGGCTCCTACGAGCAGTACTTC
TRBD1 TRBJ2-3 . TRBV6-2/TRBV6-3 CASRQTGKGDTQYF TGTGCCAGCAGGCAGACAGGGAAGGGAGATACGCAGTATTTT
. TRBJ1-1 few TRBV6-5 CASTSNTEAFF TGTGCCAGCACCTCCAACACTGAAGCTTTCTTT
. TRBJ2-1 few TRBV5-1 CASSSQGGAYNEQFF TGCGCCAGCAGCTCCCAGGGGGGCGCCTACAATGAGCAGTTCTTC
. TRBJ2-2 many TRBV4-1 CASSLRGTEGTGELFF TGCGCCAGCAGCCTTAGGGGGACCGAGGGTACCGGGGAGCTGTTTTTT
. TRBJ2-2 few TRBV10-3 CAISAPGGGELFF TGTGCCATCAGTGCTCCCGGGGGCGGGGAGCTGTTTTTT
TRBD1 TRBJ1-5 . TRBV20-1 CSARPGGAILNQPQHF TGCAGTGCTAGGCCAGGGGGCGCAATCTTGAATCAGCCCCAGCATTTT
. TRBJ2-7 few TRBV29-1 CSVYGLDTYEQYF TGCAGCGTTTACGGACTGGACACCTACGAGCAGTACTTC
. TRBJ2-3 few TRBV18 CASSPLVTDTQYF TGTGCCAGCTCACCCCTTGTAACAGATACGCAGTATTTT
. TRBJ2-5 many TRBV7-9 CASTKRATQETQYF TGTGCCAGCACCAAACGCGCCACCCAAGAGACCCAGTACTTC
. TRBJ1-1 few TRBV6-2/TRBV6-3 CASRSIGTANTEAFF TGTGCCAGCAGAAGCATAGGGACGGCGAACACTGAAGCTTTCTTT
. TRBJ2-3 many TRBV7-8 CASSLVGGREWTDTQYF TGTGCCAGCAGCTTAGTTGGTGGCAGGGAATGGACAGATACGCAGTATTTT
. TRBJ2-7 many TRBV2 CASRMRGTYEQYF TGTGCCAGCCGGATGAGGGGGACCTACGAGCAGTACTTC
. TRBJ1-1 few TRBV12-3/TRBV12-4 CASSLSGVETEAFF TGTGCCAGCAGTTTATCCGGGGTGGAGACTGAAGCTTTCTTT
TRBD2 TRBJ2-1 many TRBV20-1 CSARDPGGGSSYNEQFF TGCAGTGCTAGAGATCCCGGCGGGGGGAGCTCCTACAATGAGCAGTTCTTC
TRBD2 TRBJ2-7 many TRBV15 CATSSIIGRAYEQYF TGTGCCACCAGCAGTATAATTGGGAGGGCCTACGAGCAGTACTTC
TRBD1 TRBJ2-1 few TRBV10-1 CASSASRGREQFF TGCGCCAGCAGTGCATCTAGGGGGCGTGAGCAGTTCTTC
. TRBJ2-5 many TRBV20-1 CSASPLARETQYF TGCAGTGCTAGTCCCCTAGCGCGGGAGACCCAGTACTTC
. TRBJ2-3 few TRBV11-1 CASRNRDSPTDTQYF TGTGCCAGCAGAAACCGGGACTCACCCACAGATACGCAGTATTTT
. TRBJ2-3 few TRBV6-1 CASSPGGVRGTDTQYF TGTGCCAGCAGTCCCGGAGGGGTCCGGGGCACAGATACGCAGTATTTT
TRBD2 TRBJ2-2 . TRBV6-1 CASSPSGISSGELFF TGTGCCAGCAGTCCAAGCGGGATTAGTTCCGGGGAGCTGTTTTTT
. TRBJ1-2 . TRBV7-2 CASTQASRVEGYTF TGTGCCAGCACCCAGGCTTCCAGGGTCGAAGGCTACACCTTC
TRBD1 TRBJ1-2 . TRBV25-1 CASSARQGREGYTF TGTGCCAGCAGTGCCCGACAGGGCAGGGAAGGCTACACCTTC
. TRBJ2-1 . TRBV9 CASSVGLGESSYNEQFF TGTGCCAGCAGCGTAGGTTTGGGGGAGAGCTCCTACAATGAGCAGTTCTTC
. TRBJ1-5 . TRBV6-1 CASSRGVNQPQHF TGTGCCAGCAGTCGGGGAGTTAATCAGCCCCAGCATTTT
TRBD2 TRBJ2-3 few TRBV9 CASSVEGGLANTDTQYF TGTGCCAGCAGCGTAGAGGGCGGACTAGCCAACACAGATACGCAGTATTTT
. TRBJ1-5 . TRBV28 CASRLPGNQPQHF TGTGCCAGCAGGCTTCCGGGTAATCAGCCCCAGCATTTT
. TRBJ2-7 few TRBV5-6 CASSSSVSSYEQYF TGTGCCAGCAGCAGTAGCGTAAGCTCCTACGAGCAGTACTTC
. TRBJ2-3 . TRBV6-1 CASSVAAPGTQYF TGTGCCAGCAGTGTAGCGGCCCCGGGTACGCAGTATTTT
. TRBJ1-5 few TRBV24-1 CATSEGNQPQHF TGTGCCACCAGTGAGGGCAATCAGCCCCAGCATTTT
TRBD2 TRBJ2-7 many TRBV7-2 CASSLARLAATGEQYF TGTGCCAGCAGCTTAGCGCGGCTAGCGGCTACGGGCGAGCAGTACTTC
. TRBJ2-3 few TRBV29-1 CSVEVITDTQYF TGCAGCGTTGAAGTTATCACAGATACGCAGTATTTT
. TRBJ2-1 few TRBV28 CASSTLGTPLNEQFF TGTGCCAGCAGTACCCTCGGGACTCCACTCAATGAGCAGTTCTTC
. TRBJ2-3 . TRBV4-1 CASSQETGHGGYTQYF TGCGCCAGCAGCCAAGAAACCGGCCACGGAGGATATACGCAGTATTTT
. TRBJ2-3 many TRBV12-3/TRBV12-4 CASRRRLDSDTQYF TGTGCCAGCAGGCGTCGACTAGATTCAGATACGCAGTATTTT
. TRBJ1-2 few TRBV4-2 CASSPFAGTSNYGYTF TGTGCCAGCAGCCCATTCGCAGGTACGAGTAACTATGGCTACACCTTC
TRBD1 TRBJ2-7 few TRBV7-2 CASSSTGGNSYEQYF TGTGCCAGCAGCTCAACAGGGGGTAACTCCTACGAGCAGTACTTC
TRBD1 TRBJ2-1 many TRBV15 CATSQEDREVDNEQFF TGTGCCACCAGCCAAGAGGACAGGGAGGTTGACAATGAGCAGTTCTTC
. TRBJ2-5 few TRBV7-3 CASSLGSIGITYQETQYF TGTGCCAGCAGCTTAGGAAGTATTGGGATAACATACCAAGAGACCCAGTACTTC